The rows below give T cell receptor beta chains drawn from one sample of a study of regulatory dendritic cells for organ transplantation. Sequencing was performed with immunoSEQ multiplex PCR; in TCRdb, only in-frame clones are kept and a portion is missing. This table has 30,000 to 45,000 clones, around 90% appearing once. The sequencing input was naive CD8+ T cells from blood. The receptors originated from a human donor in good health. Both conserved end residues are part of each CDR3. The D gene is left open where the match is weak. Part of the rows lack a size; the others show once, few, many or a class for expanded clones.

D gene: TRBD1; V gene: TRBV5-4; J gene: TRBJ2-2; clone size: once; CDR3 DNA: TGTGCCAGCAGCTACAGGGACAGGGTCGAAGGCGGGGAGCTGTTTTTT; CDR3 protein: CASSYRDRVEGGELFF
D gene: TRBD2; V gene: TRBV2; J gene: TRBJ2-3; clone size: NA; CDR3 DNA: TGTGCCAGCAGTGCCCTTGGGCGGGAGGTACTAGATACGCAGTATTTT; CDR3 protein: CASSALGREVLDTQYF
D gene: NA; V gene: TRBV4-3; J gene: TRBJ2-5; clone size: NA; CDR3 DNA: TGCGCCAGCAGCCAAGATACAACCCTGGGCTCAGGCTCGGAGACCCAGTACTTC; CDR3 protein: CASSQDTTLGSGSETQYF
D gene: TRBD1; V gene: TRBV6-5; J gene: TRBJ2-7; clone size: NA; CDR3 DNA: TGTGCCAGCAGCTACGCCGGGACAGGGGGAGACGAGCAGTACTTC; CDR3 protein: CASSYAGTGGDEQYF
D gene: NA; V gene: TRBV7-8; J gene: TRBJ2-7; clone size: NA; CDR3 DNA: TGTGCCAGCAGCTTAGTGCCAGGGATCGAGCAGTACTTC; CDR3 protein: CASSLVPGIEQYF
D gene: NA; V gene: TRBV2; J gene: TRBJ2-7; clone size: NA; CDR3 DNA: TGTGCCAGCAGTGAGGGCAGCAGCCTGAGGTACGAGCAGTACTTC; CDR3 protein: CASSEGSSLRYEQYF
D gene: NA; V gene: TRBV27; J gene: TRBJ2-7; clone size: NA; CDR3 DNA: TGTGCCAGCATGAAACCGGGGCAATTTTACGAGCAGTACTTC; CDR3 protein: CASMKPGQFYEQYF
D gene: TRBD1; V gene: TRBV2; J gene: TRBJ2-1; clone size: once; CDR3 DNA: TGTGCCAGCATCCCCGCACGAGGGGGCACCTACAATGAGCAGTTCTTC; CDR3 protein: CASIPARGGTYNEQFF
D gene: NA; V gene: TRBV30; J gene: TRBJ1-2; clone size: NA; CDR3 DNA: TGTGCCTGGAGTGCGTTAATGGCCGGTGCCCGAACCTTGTATGGCTACACCTTC; CDR3 protein: CAWSALMAGARTLYGYTF
D gene: NA; V gene: TRBV4-3; J gene: TRBJ2-5; clone size: NA; CDR3 DNA: TGCGCCAGCAGCCAAGATATGAAGATAGCAGGGGAGTATGGAGAGACCCAGTACTTC; CDR3 protein: CASSQDMKIAGEYGETQYF
D gene: NA; V gene: TRBV18; J gene: TRBJ2-2; clone size: once; CDR3 DNA: TGTGCCAGCTCACCACGGACCACAACCCGGCCCGGGGAGCTGTTTTTT; CDR3 protein: CASSPRTTTRPGELFF
D gene: NA; V gene: TRBV6-6; J gene: TRBJ2-7; clone size: NA; CDR3 DNA: TGTGCCAGCAGTTACCTCATCCGGGAAAGGGACTACGAGCAGTACTTC; CDR3 protein: CASSYLIRERDYEQYF
D gene: NA; V gene: TRBV9; J gene: TRBJ1-2; clone size: NA; CDR3 DNA: TGTGCCAGCAGCGGTCGGGCTAAGACCTTC; CDR3 protein: CASSGRAKTF
D gene: NA; V gene: TRBV5-1; J gene: TRBJ2-3; clone size: NA; CDR3 DNA: TGCGCCAGCAGGTTACGAAATCGGGAGACAGATACGCAGTATTTT; CDR3 protein: CASRLRNRETDTQYF
D gene: NA; V gene: TRBV13; J gene: TRBJ2-7; clone size: NA; CDR3 DNA: TGTGCCAGCAGCTTAGCACTAGCCTCCGACGAGCAGTACTTC; CDR3 protein: CASSLALASDEQYF
D gene: TRBD1; V gene: TRBV4-3; J gene: TRBJ2-5; clone size: NA; CDR3 DNA: TGCGCCAGCAGAATGATAGACAGGGCGTCGGAGACCCAGTACTTC; CDR3 protein: CASRMIDRASETQYF
D gene: TRBD1; V gene: TRBV6-5; J gene: TRBJ2-2; clone size: NA; CDR3 DNA: TGTGCCAGCAGTTACACAGGGGGCACCGGGGAGCTGTTTTTT; CDR3 protein: CASSYTGGTGELFF
D gene: TRBD1; V gene: TRBV5-4; J gene: TRBJ2-7; clone size: NA; CDR3 DNA: TGTGCCAGCAGCTGGACAGACAGGGACGAGCAGTACTTC; CDR3 protein: CASSWTDRDEQYF
D gene: TRBD1; V gene: TRBV7-3; J gene: TRBJ2-1; clone size: NA; CDR3 DNA: TGTGCCAGCAGCTCAACCTTACAGGGGGCCACCTACAATGAGCAGTTCTTC; CDR3 protein: CASSSTLQGATYNEQFF
D gene: NA; V gene: TRBV7-8; J gene: TRBJ2-7; clone size: NA; CDR3 DNA: TGTGCCAGCAGCTTAGCCCCAATCAATTTCGAGCAGTACTTC; CDR3 protein: CASSLAPINFEQYF
D gene: TRBD1; V gene: TRBV7-9; J gene: TRBJ2-7; clone size: NA; CDR3 DNA: TGTGCCAGCAGTTTCTGGGACAGACCATACGAGCAGTACTTC; CDR3 protein: CASSFWDRPYEQYF
D gene: TRBD2; V gene: TRBV28; J gene: TRBJ2-2; clone size: NA; CDR3 DNA: TGTGCCAGCAGTTTGGGACTAGCGGTTAATACCGGGGAGCTGTTTTTT; CDR3 protein: CASSLGLAVNTGELFF
D gene: NA; V gene: TRBV11-2; J gene: TRBJ2-7; clone size: NA; CDR3 DNA: TGTGCCAGCAGCTTAGGGTCTGTGTACGAGCAGTACTTC; CDR3 protein: CASSLGSVYEQYF
D gene: NA; V gene: TRBV7-6; J gene: TRBJ2-7; clone size: once; CDR3 DNA: TGTGCCAGCAGCCAAAGGGCAGGGTTTACCTACGAGCAGTACTTC; CDR3 protein: CASSQRAGFTYEQYF
D gene: NA; V gene: TRBV5-1; J gene: TRBJ2-7; clone size: NA; CDR3 DNA: TGCGCCAGCAGCTCCGAATCGGGCCGACTCGAGCAGTACTTC; CDR3 protein: CASSSESGRLEQYF
D gene: NA; V gene: TRBV19; J gene: TRBJ1-5; clone size: NA; CDR3 DNA: TGTGCCAGTAGTATTCCCTGGGAAGAACAGCCCCAGCATTTT; CDR3 protein: CASSIPWEEQPQHF
D gene: TRBD2; V gene: TRBV28; J gene: TRBJ2-1; clone size: NA; CDR3 DNA: TGTGCCAGCAGTTTTTTATCCCTGCTAGCGGGAGAGGGTGAGCAGTTCTTC; CDR3 protein: CASSFLSLLAGEGEQFF
D gene: TRBD2; V gene: TRBV19; J gene: TRBJ2-1; clone size: NA; CDR3 DNA: TGTGCCAGTAGTATAGTTTCGGGACTAGCGGCTAATGAGCAGTTCTTC; CDR3 protein: CASSIVSGLAANEQFF
D gene: NA; V gene: TRBV7-8; J gene: TRBJ1-5; clone size: few; CDR3 DNA: TGTGCCAGCAGCGAACAGGAAAATCAGCCCCAGCATTTT; CDR3 protein: CASSEQENQPQHF
D gene: NA; V gene: TRBV7-9; J gene: TRBJ2-1; clone size: NA; CDR3 DNA: TGTGCCAGCAGCTCCGGGACACCTACCTACAATGAGCAGTTCTTC; CDR3 protein: CASSSGTPTYNEQFF
D gene: NA; V gene: TRBV4-2; J gene: TRBJ1-1; clone size: NA; CDR3 DNA: TGTGCCAGCAGCCAAGACCAAACAGGGATGAACACTGAAGCTTTCTTT; CDR3 protein: CASSQDQTGMNTEAFF
D gene: NA; V gene: TRBV7-2; J gene: TRBJ2-2; clone size: NA; CDR3 DNA: TGTGCCAGCAGCTTCGCCGGGGAGCTGTTTTTT; CDR3 protein: CASSFAGELFF
D gene: NA; V gene: TRBV7-2; J gene: TRBJ1-2; clone size: NA; CDR3 DNA: TGTGCCAGCAGCTTAGTCGAGGGAAGAAGCTATGGCTACACCTTC; CDR3 protein: CASSLVEGRSYGYTF
D gene: NA; V gene: TRBV19; J gene: TRBJ1-2; clone size: few; CDR3 DNA: TGTGCCAGTAGTATAGATCTCGAGCTTATCGATGGCTACACCTTC; CDR3 protein: CASSIDLELIDGYTF
D gene: TRBD1; V gene: TRBV6-5; J gene: TRBJ1-1; clone size: NA; CDR3 DNA: TGTGCCAGCAGCAAGGTGGACAGGGATGAAGCTTTCTTT; CDR3 protein: CASSKVDRDEAFF
D gene: NA; V gene: TRBV2; J gene: TRBJ1-1; clone size: NA; CDR3 DNA: TGTGCCAGCAGTGATCTTCGGGGTTCCCCTGAAGCTTTCTTT; CDR3 protein: CASSDLRGSPEAFF
D gene: NA; V gene: TRBV27; J gene: TRBJ2-1; clone size: NA; CDR3 DNA: TGTGCCAGCACTTGGGGGAACCCCCACAATGAGCAGTTCTTC; CDR3 protein: CASTWGNPHNEQFF
D gene: NA; V gene: TRBV13; J gene: TRBJ1-6; clone size: NA; CDR3 DNA: TGTGCCAGCAGCTCCCACTGGGGTGATACCAATAATTCACCCCTCCACTTT; CDR3 protein: CASSSHWGDTNNSPLHF
D gene: NA; V gene: TRBV4-1; J gene: TRBJ2-7; clone size: NA; CDR3 DNA: TGCGCCAGCAGCCGGCGCGGGGCCTACGAGCAGTACTTC; CDR3 protein: CASSRRGAYEQYF
D gene: NA; V gene: TRBV6-5; J gene: TRBJ1-1; clone size: once; CDR3 DNA: TGTGCCAGCAGTTACTCGTACACAGGAGAAGCTTTCTTT; CDR3 protein: CASSYSYTGEAFF
D gene: TRBD2; V gene: TRBV27; J gene: TRBJ2-5; clone size: once; CDR3 DNA: TGTGCCAGCAGTTTTGCTTCTAGCGGGAGGGTGAGGGAGACCCAGTACTTC; CDR3 protein: CASSFASSGRVRETQYF
D gene: NA; V gene: TRBV7-2; J gene: TRBJ2-2; clone size: once; CDR3 DNA: TGTGCCAGCAGCTTAAGGAGGGTTGACACCGGGGAGCTGTTTTTT; CDR3 protein: CASSLRRVDTGELFF
D gene: NA; V gene: TRBV5-5; J gene: TRBJ2-3; clone size: NA; CDR3 DNA: TGTGCCAGCAGCTTCCGGGTCGGAGATACGCAGTATTTT; CDR3 protein: CASSFRVGDTQYF
D gene: NA; V gene: TRBV30; J gene: TRBJ2-5; clone size: NA; CDR3 DNA: TGTGCCTGGAGCCGTCTGGGGGAGACCCAGTACTTC; CDR3 protein: CAWSRLGETQYF
D gene: NA; V gene: TRBV27; J gene: TRBJ1-5; clone size: NA; CDR3 DNA: TGTGCCAGCAGCAAGGACGGGGGAAGGGATCAGCCCCAGCATTTT; CDR3 protein: CASSKDGGRDQPQHF
D gene: NA; V gene: TRBV5-6; J gene: TRBJ1-1; clone size: few; CDR3 DNA: TGTGCCAGCAGCGCGGAGTTGAACACTGAAGCTTTCTTT; CDR3 protein: CASSAELNTEAFF
D gene: NA; V gene: TRBV6-5; J gene: TRBJ2-7; clone size: NA; CDR3 DNA: TGTGCCAGCAGTGGTGGTGGAGGCTACGAGCAGTACTTC; CDR3 protein: CASSGGGGYEQYF
D gene: NA; V gene: TRBV2; J gene: TRBJ1-5; clone size: NA; CDR3 DNA: TGTGCCAGCAGTGAGCGGGACACGCTACTCAATCAGCCCCAGCATTTT; CDR3 protein: CASSERDTLLNQPQHF
D gene: NA; V gene: TRBV6-5; J gene: TRBJ2-7; clone size: NA; CDR3 DNA: TGTGCCAGCAACCTAGGGACACCCTACGAGCAGTACTTC; CDR3 protein: CASNLGTPYEQYF
D gene: TRBD1; V gene: TRBV30; J gene: TRBJ1-5; clone size: few; CDR3 DNA: TGTGCCTGGTCAAACAGGGGTCGAAGCAATCAGCCCCAGCATTTT; CDR3 protein: CAWSNRGRSNQPQHF